The source of this T cell receptor beta chain is a study of monozygotic twins with cystic fibrosis. Clones were sequenced by immunoSEQ multiplex PCR, and TCRdb holds only the in-frame ones, with some missing. This table has about 9,600 clones, 97% to 99% appearing once. Regarding this clone: Its antigen remains unidentified.

Findings of the study overall: V usage most resembled the co-twin in 13 of 16 pairs. Low clonality (median roughly 0.0095) suggested a mostly naive repertoire. Unrelated CF individuals shared fewer identical clonotypes than monozygotic CF twins. In this small cohort, shared CDR3 numbers showed no association with age, concordance or disease severity.

The ends were cut back, 0 bases at V and 1 base at J, with 9 bases in the middle. The CDR3 loop spans 15 amino acids. CDR1 is SGHAT, CDR2 FQNNGV, per germline. This clonotype was obtained from a girl aged 2-9 years with cystic fibrosis. Sequenced material: blood. V gene TRBV11-2 combines with J gene TRBJ1-1; perhaps TRBD1 as D (5 bases). The CDR3 bases are TGTGCCAGCAGCTTAGAAGGCAGGGCGAACACTGAAGCTTTCTTT. Amino acids: CASSLEGRANTEAFF.